A selection of T cell receptor beta chains follows, all from one sample in a study of cytomegalovirus exposure and HLA in healthy donors. Assay used: immunoSEQ multiplex PCR; TCRdb lists only in-frame clones, some missing. The top ten hold over 2.5% of the sample, which has under 200,000 clones, approximately 81% seen once. The sequencing sample was made of PBMCs. The receptors were sampled from a female donor in good health and CMV-seronegative. The conserved cysteine and the conserved F or W are not part of the CDR3 here.

cdr3_aa	v_call	j_call	cdr3_length
ASSTGVPYEQY	TRBV19	TRBJ2-7	11
ASSRPGTGDSPLH	TRBV7-3	TRBJ1-6	13
ASSLRYRVSGNTIY	TRBV28	TRBJ1-3	14
ASSLISNYGYT	TRBV5-6	TRBJ1-2	11
ASSRTRTDGYT	TRBV7-3	TRBJ1-2	11
ASKRYGGEQETQY	TRBV9	TRBJ2-5	13
ATTRQGPSSYEQY	TRBV6-5	TRBJ2-7	13
ASSQPGQGNEQF	TRBV4-3	TRBJ2-1	12
AWARKAYGYT	TRBV30	TRBJ1-2	10
ASATGNNSPLH	TRBV28	TRBJ1-6	11
ASSLGGADTQY	TRBV28	TRBJ2-3	11
ASSIGGGGEQY	TRBV10-1	TRBJ2-7	11
ASTKGGREEQY	TRBV2	TRBJ2-5	11
ASSPLVRGGEGYT	TRBV18	TRBJ1-2	13
ASTSDRDGAF	TRBV11-2	TRBJ1-1	10
ASSVPRERTNYEQY	TRBV7-2	TRBJ2-7	14
ASGQGANTGELF	TRBV28	TRBJ2-2	12
ASSPPSVDTEAF	TRBV18	TRBJ1-1	12
ASTEPRGPEPQH	TRBV6-1	TRBJ1-5	12
ASSSQGKAF	TRBV11-2	TRBJ1-1	9
ASSLGGRGRGNTIY	TRBV7-9	TRBJ1-3	14
ASTKSASGQGSNEQY	TRBV7-9	-	15
ASSFRGPPEETQY	TRBV5-5	TRBJ2-5	13
ATIRGQTFGPQH	TRBV6-1	TRBJ1-5	12
ASSQGAARVGELF	TRBV19	TRBJ2-2	13
ASSFKTGNTEAF	TRBV5-1	TRBJ1-1	12
ATLRRQGDHEQY	TRBV28	TRBJ2-7	12
ASSQAPLGETEAF	TRBV4-2	TRBJ1-1	13
ASSPTRDWGETQY	TRBV7-9	TRBJ2-5	13
ASRLGLAVYEQY	TRBV2	TRBJ2-7	12
ASSAASGPYEQY	TRBV9	TRBJ2-7	12
ASMGGDRGYT	TRBV6-1	TRBJ1-2	10
ASSRFASGGADTQY	TRBV7-9	TRBJ2-3	14
ASSPRTSGGNEQF	TRBV19	TRBJ2-1	13
ASSSYGQGADTQY	TRBV7-3	TRBJ2-3	13
ASSLGPGKETQY	TRBV5-1	TRBJ2-5	12
ASSLYPGTYEQY	TRBV27	TRBJ2-7	12
ASSSTSGGALNEQF	TRBV5-1	TRBJ2-1	14
ASSLAHGGETQY	TRBV7-9	TRBJ2-5	12
ASSTGQQETQY	TRBV19	TRBJ2-5	11
ASSLSGRGGELF	TRBV7-7	TRBJ2-2	12
ASSPPGGGGLPYEQY	TRBV7-9	TRBJ2-7	15
ASSGTDHYEQY	TRBV5-6	TRBJ2-7	11
ASRPYSEAGELF	TRBV5-1	TRBJ2-2	12
ASSMGANTEAF	TRBV19	TRBJ1-1	11
ASSPYIERGKDTEAF	TRBV28	TRBJ1-1	15
ASSGDSYGNTEAF	TRBV9	TRBJ1-1	13
WRPSSYNEQF	TRBV9	TRBJ2-1	10
ASSLATVLAGELF	TRBV5-1	TRBJ2-2	13
ASSFPGQGGVPGELF	TRBV28	TRBJ2-2	15
ASSQPGLATREQY	TRBV5-4	TRBJ2-7	13
ASGLAGGTGELF	TRBV30	TRBJ2-2	12
ASSAGLGTEAF	TRBV19	TRBJ1-1	11
AISDPGIPGNTIY	TRBV10-3	TRBJ1-3	13
ASSFTSYEQY	TRBV7-8	TRBJ2-7	10
ASSPRGGGTGRYEQY	TRBV5-6	TRBJ2-7	15
ASGPGQGLRDEQF	TRBV12-5	TRBJ2-1	13
ASSGRVFQETQY	TRBV7-9	TRBJ2-5	12
ASSLDPGGGADTQY	TRBV7-8	TRBJ2-3	14
ASSHDRFGSGPIYEQY	TRBV4-2	TRBJ2-7	16